The rows below give T cell receptor beta chains drawn from one sample of a study of control samples from healthy donors and cancer patients. Sequencing was performed with immunoSEQ multiplex PCR; in TCRdb, only in-frame clones are kept and a portion is missing. The data hold roughly 450,000 clones, with 80% to 95% observed a single time. Sequencing was done on a sample of PBMCs. These receptors all come from a man aged 35 to 55 with head and neck cancer. Both conserved end residues are part of each CDR3. D genes are given only for firm matches. The size field is filled for only some rows; it gives once, few, many or a size class.

D gene: -; clone size: -; J gene: TRBJ2-2; V gene: TRBV6-6; CDR3 protein: CASSSPEGANTGELFF; CDR3 DNA: TGTGCCAGCAGTTCACCCGAGGGGGCGAACACCGGGGAGCTGTTTTTT
D gene: TRBD2; clone size: -; J gene: TRBJ2-7; V gene: TRBV7-3; CDR3 protein: CASTQQEKSQRGIYEQYF; CDR3 DNA: TGTGCCAGCACCCAACAAGAGAAGTCCCAGCGGGGGATCTACGAGCAGTACTTC
D gene: -; clone size: -; J gene: TRBJ1-2; V gene: TRBV3-1/TRBV3-2; CDR3 protein: CASSQGRLPEGGYTF; CDR3 DNA: TGTGCCAGCAGCCAAGGGCGATTGCCCGAAGGTGGCTACACCTTC
D gene: TRBD1; clone size: -; J gene: TRBJ1-6; V gene: TRBV28; CDR3 protein: CASSSRQGPSYNSPLHF; CDR3 DNA: TGTGCCAGCAGTTCCCGACAGGGCCCGTCCTATAATTCACCCCTCCACTTT
D gene: -; clone size: few; J gene: TRBJ1-3; V gene: TRBV5-1; CDR3 protein: CASSLGTPGNTIYF; CDR3 DNA: TGCGCCAGCAGCTTAGGGACGCCTGGAAACACCATATATTTT
D gene: TRBD1; clone size: -; J gene: TRBJ2-1; V gene: TRBV24-1; CDR3 protein: CATSDSGTGMNEQFF; CDR3 DNA: TGTGCCACCAGTGATTCAGGGACAGGGATGAATGAGCAGTTCTTC
D gene: TRBD1; clone size: -; J gene: TRBJ1-1; V gene: TRBV2; CDR3 protein: CASRGQEAFF; CDR3 DNA: TGTGCCAGCAGGGGACAGGAAGCTTTCTTT
D gene: -; clone size: -; J gene: TRBJ2-7; V gene: TRBV11-2; CDR3 protein: CASSPSQDRRSYEQYF; CDR3 DNA: TGTGCCAGCAGCCCTAGTCAAGACAGGCGGTCCTACGAGCAGTACTTC
D gene: -; clone size: -; J gene: TRBJ2-1; V gene: TRBV5-1; CDR3 protein: CASSFSGGTYNEQFF; CDR3 DNA: TGCGCCAGCAGCTTTAGCGGTGGAACCTACAATGAGCAGTTCTTC
D gene: -; clone size: -; J gene: TRBJ2-1; V gene: TRBV29-1; CDR3 protein: CSVEYVLWGEQFF; CDR3 DNA: TGCAGCGTTGAATACGTATTATGGGGTGAGCAGTTCTTC
D gene: TRBD2; clone size: -; J gene: TRBJ2-5; V gene: TRBV7-9; CDR3 protein: CASSPGTSAETQYF; CDR3 DNA: TGTGCCAGCAGCCCCGGGACTAGCGCAGAGACCCAGTACTTC
D gene: -; clone size: -; J gene: TRBJ1-1; V gene: TRBV18; CDR3 protein: CASSPPQGESLNTEAFF; CDR3 DNA: TGTGCCAGCTCACCACCTCAGGGAGAGTCACTGAACACTGAAGCTTTCTTT